The clone carrying this T cell receptor (beta chain) came up many times. Its antigen is unknown. These data belong to a study of T cells after posttransplantation cyclophosphamide. Findings and caveats of the study: Donor-recipient repertoire similarity was low at 1-2 months, rising over year one.

The assay was immunoSEQ multiplex PCR, and TCRdb's table has in-frame clones only and misses some. In total the sample includes 45,000 to 55,000 clones, none of them seen once. The CDR3 has 16 amino acids. From germline, CDR1 is MNHEY and CDR2 SMNVEV (reference sequence). V shed 6 bases and J shed 0 bases, with 15 bases lying between them. The related graft donor's blood sample was taken on the day of bone marrow donation. The sample consisted of PBMCs. The receptor was isolated from a man in his forties in good health, CMV-negative, and a related stem cell transplant donor. V usage is TRBV27 and J usage is TRBJ1-5, with D hard to call. As DNA, the CDR3 is TGTGCCAGCAGGGCGGGAGGACCTAATAGCAATCAGCCCCAGCATTTT. It translates to CASRAGGPNSNQPQHF.